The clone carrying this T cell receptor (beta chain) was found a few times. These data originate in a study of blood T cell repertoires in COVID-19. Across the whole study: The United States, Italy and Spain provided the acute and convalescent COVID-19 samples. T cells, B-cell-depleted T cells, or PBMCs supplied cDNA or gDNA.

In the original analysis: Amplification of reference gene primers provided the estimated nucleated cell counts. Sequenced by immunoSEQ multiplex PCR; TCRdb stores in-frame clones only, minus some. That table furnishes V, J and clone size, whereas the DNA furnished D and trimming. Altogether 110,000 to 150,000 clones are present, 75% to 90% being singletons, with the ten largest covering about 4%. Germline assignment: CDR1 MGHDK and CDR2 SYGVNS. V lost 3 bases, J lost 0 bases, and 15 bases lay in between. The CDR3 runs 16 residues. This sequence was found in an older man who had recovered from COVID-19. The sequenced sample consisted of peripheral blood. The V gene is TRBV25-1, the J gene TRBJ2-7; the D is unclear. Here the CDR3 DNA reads TGTGCCAGCAGTGACACTCAACGACTGAACTCCTACGAGCAGTACTTC. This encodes CASSDTQRLNSYEQYF.